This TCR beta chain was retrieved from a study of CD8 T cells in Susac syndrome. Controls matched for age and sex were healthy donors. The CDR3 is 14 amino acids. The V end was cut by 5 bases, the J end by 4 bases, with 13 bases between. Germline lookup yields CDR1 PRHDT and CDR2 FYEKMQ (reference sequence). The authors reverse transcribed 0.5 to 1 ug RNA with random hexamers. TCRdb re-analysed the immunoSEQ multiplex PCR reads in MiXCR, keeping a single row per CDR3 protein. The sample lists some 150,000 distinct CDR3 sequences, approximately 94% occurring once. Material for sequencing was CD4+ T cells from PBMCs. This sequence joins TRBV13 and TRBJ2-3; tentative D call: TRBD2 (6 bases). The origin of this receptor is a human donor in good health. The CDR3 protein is CASSPQTRADTQYF. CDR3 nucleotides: TGTGCCAGCAGCCCGCAGACTAGGGCAGATACGCAGTATTTT. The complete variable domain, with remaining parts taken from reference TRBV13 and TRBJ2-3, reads AAGVIQSPRHLIKEKRETATLKCYPIPRHDTVYWYQQGPGQDPQFLISFYEKMQSDKGSIPDRFSAQQFSDYHSELNMSSLELGDSALYFCASSPQTRADTQYFGPGTRLTVL.